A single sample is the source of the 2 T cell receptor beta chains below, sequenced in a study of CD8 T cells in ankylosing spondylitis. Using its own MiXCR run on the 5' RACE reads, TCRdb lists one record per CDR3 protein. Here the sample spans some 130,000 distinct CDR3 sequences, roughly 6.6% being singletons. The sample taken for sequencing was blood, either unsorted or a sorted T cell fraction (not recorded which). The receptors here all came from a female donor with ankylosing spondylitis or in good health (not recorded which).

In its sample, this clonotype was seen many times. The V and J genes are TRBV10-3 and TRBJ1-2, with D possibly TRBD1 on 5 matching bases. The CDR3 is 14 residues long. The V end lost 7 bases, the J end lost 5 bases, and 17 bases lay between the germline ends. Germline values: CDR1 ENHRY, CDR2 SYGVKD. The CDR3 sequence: CAITPGTASYGYTF. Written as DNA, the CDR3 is TGTGCCATCACCCCCGGGACCGCCTCTTATGGCTACACCTTC.

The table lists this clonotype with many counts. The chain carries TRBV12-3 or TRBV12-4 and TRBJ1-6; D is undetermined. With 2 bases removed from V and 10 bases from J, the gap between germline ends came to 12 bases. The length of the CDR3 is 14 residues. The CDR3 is CASSLLQLESPLHF. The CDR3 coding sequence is TGTGCCAGCAGTTTACTACAGTTGGAATCACCCCTCCACTTT.